The 28 T cell receptor beta chains given below trace back to one sample, sequenced in a study of radiotherapy plus CTLA-4 blockade in lung cancer. The assay was immunoSEQ multiplex PCR, and TCRdb's table has in-frame clones only and misses some. This sample has around 14,000 clones, with 55% to 80% found just once. The sequences come from peripheral blood, collected from a patient treated with radiotherapy plus ipilimumab. The receptors derive from a human donor with non-small cell lung cancer whose response to radiotherapy plus ipilimumab could not be evaluated.

The chain carries TRBV19 and TRBJ1-5; D perhaps matches TRBD1 (6 bases). Germline values: CDR1 LNHDA, CDR2 SQIVND (reference sequence). V was shortened by 8 bases and J by 3 bases, with 11 bases between the two germline ends. The CDR3 consists of 13 residues. The CDR3 DNA reads as TGTGCCAGTGATGGGACAAACAATCAGCCCCAGCATTTT. Amino acids: CASDGTNNQPQHF.

The chain combines TRBV9 with TRBJ1-2, with 9 bases aligning to TRBD1. The CDR3 extends over 16 amino acids. Germline CDR1 and CDR2: SGDLS and YYNGEE. The V and J ends lost 3 bases and 4 bases, in that order; junction bases with no gene match: 10. In nucleotides, the CDR3 is TGTGCCAGCAGCGCCTCCGGACAGGGGCGCCTCTATGGCTACACCTTC. Translating it yields CASSASGQGRLYGYTF.

The genes are TRBV25-1 and TRBJ1-1, with D perhaps TRBD1 (6 bases). The germline V gene encodes CDR1 MGHDK and CDR2 SYGVNS. V lost 1 base and J 5 bases, leaving 11 bases between the germline ends. This CDR3 has 14 amino acids. The CDR3 loop is CASSESGTPTEAFF. The CDR3, as DNA: TGTGCCAGCAGTGAATCGGGGACACCTACTGAAGCTTTCTTT. Based on the CDR3 plus reference TRBV25-1 and TRBJ1-1, the full variable domain is EADIYQTPRYLVIGTGKKITLECSQTMGHDKMYWYQQDPGMELHLIHYSYGVNSTEKGDLSSESTVSRIRTEHFPLTLESARPSHTSQYLCASSESGTPTEAFFGQGTRLTVV.

The rearrangement joins TRBV6-1 to TRBJ2-1; 7 bases agree with TRBD2. The CDR3 contains 14 residues. Germline CDR1 MNHNS, CDR2 SASEGT. Trimming at V came to 6 bases and at J to 9 bases, leaving 11 bases not matched to a gene. The CDR3, as DNA: TGTGCCAGCAGGACCGGGACTACCAGTAGTGAGCAGTTCTTC. Residues: CASRTGTTSSEQFF.

This clone has a handful of counts. This chain links TRBV12-5 with TRBJ1-1, with TRBD1 identical over 8 bases. J gave up 5 bases and V 2 bases, and 7 bases lay outside the gene matches. The CDR3 has 15 residues. From germline, CDR1 is LGHNT and CDR2 FRNRAP. As DNA, the CDR3 is TGTGCTAGTGGTTTGCCACGGACAGGGAGGACTGAAGCTTTCTTT. Translating it yields CASGLPRTGRTEAFF.

Only one count was recorded for this clone. The V call is TRBV30, the J call TRBJ2-3, with TRBD2 matching over 8 bases. This CDR3 spans 11 amino acids. Per germline, CDR1 GTSNPN and CDR2 SVGIG (reference sequence). With V trimmed by 3 bases and J by 14 bases, 7 bases remained unmatched. The CDR3 DNA reads TGTGCCTGGAGCTACGGGGGGGCGGGGTATTTT. This encodes CAWSYGGAGYF.

The V gene is TRBV25-1, the J gene TRBJ2-3; 11 bases fit TRBD2. V was clipped by 1 base and J by 1 base; unmatched bases: 1. CDR3 length: 16 amino acids. Germline V CDR1 and CDR2: MGHDK, SYGVNS. CDR3 coding DNA: TGTGCCAGCAGTGAATTACTAGCGGGGGGCACAGATACGCAGTATTTT. This codes for CASSELLAGGTDTQYF.

This clone was seen a few times. The chain uses TRBV30 and TRBJ1-1; 8 bases agree with TRBD1. J gave up 4 bases and V 4 bases, and 11 bases lay outside the gene matches. The germline gives CDR1 GTSNPN, CDR2 SVGIG (reference sequence). The CDR3 loop spans 15 amino acids. The CDR3: CAWKDRAGWGTEAFF. The CDR3 region has the DNA TGTGCCTGGAAGGACAGGGCGGGATGGGGCACTGAAGCTTTCTTT.

The V call is TRBV10-3, the J call TRBJ2-2; 10 bases align to TRBD1. The V and J ends lost 0 bases and 5 bases, in that order; junction bases with no gene match: 12. Germline V gene data show CDR1 as ENHRY and CDR2 as SYGVKD. There are 19 residues in the CDR3. CDR3 DNA: TGTGCCATCAGTGAGTCGAGGGTATCCGGGACAGGGGCTACCGGGGAGCTGTTTTTT. It specifies CAISESRVSGTGATGELFF.

V usage is TRBV7-6 and J usage is TRBJ2-5; D is unclear. Germline CDR1 reads SGHVS; CDR2 reads FNYEAQ. V shed 4 bases and J shed 0 bases, with 12 bases lying between them. The CDR3 has 15 residues. The CDR3 is CASSSEVLDQETQYF. For the CDR3, the DNA is TGTGCCAGCAGCTCTGAGGTACTCGACCAAGAGACCCAGTACTTC.

The rearrangement uses TRBV20-1 and TRBJ2-1; D gene ambiguous. The germline V and J ends were trimmed by 0 bases and 10 bases, with 4 bases remaining between them. Germline V lookup: CDR1 DFQATT, CDR2 SNEGSKA (reference sequence). The CDR3 spans 10 residues. The DNA for the CDR3 is TGCAGTGCTAGAGACAGAGAGCAGTTCTTC. Translating it yields CSARDREQFF.

The rearrangement links TRBV5-6 to TRBJ2-3; TRBD2 aligns across 10 bases. Germline V gene sequence: CDR1 SGHDT, CDR2 YYEEEE. This CDR3 contains 15 residues. V lost 0 bases and J lost 4; bases outside the gene matches: 2. Here the CDR3 reads CASSLGGTSADTQYF. CDR3 nucleotides: TGTGCCAGCAGCTTGGGGGGGACTAGCGCAGATACGCAGTATTTT.

The CDR3 sequence is CASSYFQGRANTEAFF. DNA for the CDR3: TGCGCCAGCAGTTATTTCCAGGGCAGAGCGAACACTGAAGCTTTCTTT. The rearrangement links TRBV10-1 to TRBJ1-1; tentatively, D is TRBD1 (5 bases). CDR1 is WNHNN and CDR2 is SYGVQD in the germline V gene (reference sequence). This CDR3 contains 16 residues. Deletions cut 5 bases from V and 1 base from J, with 17 bases between.

The rearrangement uses TRBV11-2 and TRBJ1-5; D may be TRBD1 (5 bases). V lost 5 bases to trimming and J lost 5 bases, with 7 bases between them. Looked up from germline, CDR1 is SGHAT and CDR2 is FQNNGV. The CDR3 runs 12 residues. CDR3 DNA sequence: TGTGCCAGCAGCCCGGGGGATCAGCCCCAGCATTTT. Its translation is CASSPGDQPQHF.

This clone is classed as medium-sized. The chain combines TRBV18 with TRBJ1-4; D call uncertain. This CDR3 has 16 residues. Trimming took off 2 bases at V and 6 bases at J, with 16 bases between the two ends. The germline CDR1 and CDR2 sequences are KGHSH and LQKENI. The chain's CDR3 is CASSPNPVLDYEKLFF. The CDR3 DNA is TGTGCCAGCTCACCAAATCCGGTGCTAGACTATGAAAAACTGTTTTTT.

V usage is TRBV6-5 and J usage is TRBJ2-2; 8 nucleotides match TRBD1. V lost 7 bases and J lost 5; bases outside the gene matches: 6. This CDR3 spans 14 amino acids. The germline gives CDR1 MNHEY, CDR2 SVGAGI. CDR3 in amino acids: CASNTGGRTGELFF. The CDR3 DNA reads as TGTGCCAGCAATACAGGGGGTAGAACCGGGGAGCTGTTTTTT.

The CDR3 sequence: CASGLARGGLNYEQYF. CDR3 DNA: TGTGCTAGTGGTTTGGCCCGCGGGGGGCTAAACTACGAGCAGTACTTC. The chain carries TRBV12-5 and TRBJ2-5, with 8 bases identical to TRBD2. The DNA matches TRBJ2-7 better at its end, which makes the J call doubtful. Germline V gene data show CDR1 as LGHNT and CDR2 as FRNRAP. The CDR3 is 16 residues long.

The chain is built from TRBV5-1 and TRBJ2-5, with a possible D match to TRBD1 (5 bases). Trimming pared 0 bases from V and 4 bases from J, leaving 10 bases between. The CDR3 sequence is 14 residues long. Germline values: CDR1 SGHRS, CDR2 YFSETQ. CDR3 amino acids: CASSLARARETQYF. The CDR3 DNA reads TGCGCCAGCAGCTTGGCCAGGGCGAGAGAGACCCAGTACTTC.

The chain couples TRBV29-1 to TRBJ1-1, with 8 bases lining up with TRBD1. The ends lost 3 bases at V and 4 bases at J; junction bases unmatched: 1. The germline V gene encodes CDR1 SQVTM and CDR2 ANQGSEA. The CDR3 runs 12 residues. The CDR3 DNA is TGCAGCGTTGACAGGGGGCCCACTGAAGCTTTCTTT. Amino acid sequence: CSVDRGPTEAFF.

The CDR3 protein is CASSPDSHTGELFF. In nucleotides, the CDR3 is TGCGCCAGCAGCCCCGACAGCCACACCGGGGAGCTGTTTTTT. This chain joins TRBV5-1 and TRBJ2-2, with D possibly TRBD1 on 5 matching bases. The V gene's germline CDR1 is SGHRS and CDR2 YFSETQ. Between the trimmed V and J ends, which lost 4 bases and 3 bases, there was a span of 10 bases. This CDR3 comprises 14 residues.

This chain connects TRBV27 to TRBJ1-1; D remains ambiguous. CDR3 length: 13 amino acids. CDR1 is MNHEY, CDR2 SMNVEV, per germline (reference sequence). The V gene lost 3 bases and the J gene lost 8 bases, with 13 bases spanning the gap. The CDR3 coding sequence is TGTGCCAGCAGTTTGTCTCGGGGTTTAGAAGCTTTCTTT. It codes for CASSLSRGLEAFF.

V usage is TRBV27 and J usage is TRBJ2-7; 10 nucleotides match TRBD1. Losses at the gene ends were 6 bases for V and 2 bases for J; bases not matched to a gene: 10. CDR1 is MNHEY and CDR2 is SMNVEV in the germline V gene (reference sequence). This CDR3 is built from 16 residues. The CDR3 protein is CASSPPRGTGAYEQYF. The CDR3 DNA is TGTGCCAGCAGCCCCCCGAGGGGGACAGGGGCCTACGAGCAGTACTTC.

This clone was seen once. V gene TRBV2 combines with J gene TRBJ1-1; a weak D match, TRBD1 (5 bases). The CDR3 runs to 13 residues. In germline, CDR1 is SNHLY, CDR2 FYNNEI. The V and J ends lost 6 bases and 3 bases respectively, with 11 bases between them. This CDR3 reads CASSFGGDTEAFF. CDR3 in DNA: TGTGCCAGCAGCTTCGGGGGTGACACTGAAGCTTTCTTT.

The chain links TRBV5-1 to TRBJ1-3; D possibly corresponds to TRBD1 (6 bases). Trimming removed 8 bases from V and 0 bases from J, with 18 bases in between. Germline CDR1 and CDR2: SGHRS and YFSETQ. The CDR3 length is 16 residues. The CDR3 reads CASQGKEDTSGNTIYF. CDR3 sequence (DNA): TGCGCCAGTCAGGGGAAGGAGGACACCTCTGGAAACACCATATATTTT.

This chain uses TRBV19 with TRBJ2-2; D is possibly TRBD1 (6 bases). Trimming stripped 5 bases from V and 2 bases from J, with 12 bases between. The CDR3 totals 15 residues. Looked up from germline, CDR1 is LNHDA and CDR2 is SQIVND (reference sequence). The CDR3 loop is CASSGQPFNTGELFF. The CDR3 DNA is TGTGCCAGTAGTGGACAGCCATTTAACACCGGGGAGCTGTTTTTT.

The genes are TRBV18 and TRBJ1-1; possibly TRBD1 for D (5 bases). Deletions cut 3 bases from V and 0 bases from J, with 17 bases between. Looked up from germline, CDR1 is KGHSH and CDR2 is LQKENI. This CDR3 contains 17 residues. The CDR3 spells CASSPSTAFLMNTEAFF. Here the CDR3 DNA reads TGTGCCAGCTCACCCTCGACAGCCTTCCTCATGAACACTGAAGCTTTCTTT.

V gene TRBV7-9 combines with J gene TRBJ2-7; D might be TRBD1 (5 bases). Germline V gene lookup returns CDR1 SEHNR and CDR2 FQNEAQ (reference sequence). Trimming removed 1 base at V and 7 bases at J, with 8 bases between. This CDR3 region has 12 residues. The CDR3 is CASSLEGAEQYF. The CDR3 nucleotides read TGTGCCAGCAGCTTAGAAGGGGCAGAGCAGTACTTC.

This clone came up once. The rearrangement uses TRBV30 and TRBJ2-5; TRBD1 aligns across 7 bases. The CDR3 contains 13 residues. Germline trimming cut 4 bases from V and 6 bases from J; bases unmatched to any gene: 8. Per germline, CDR1 GTSNPN and CDR2 SVGIG (reference sequence). This CDR3 reads CAWTRQGPKTQYF. As DNA, the CDR3 is TGTGCCTGGACTAGACAGGGTCCAAAGACCCAGTACTTC.